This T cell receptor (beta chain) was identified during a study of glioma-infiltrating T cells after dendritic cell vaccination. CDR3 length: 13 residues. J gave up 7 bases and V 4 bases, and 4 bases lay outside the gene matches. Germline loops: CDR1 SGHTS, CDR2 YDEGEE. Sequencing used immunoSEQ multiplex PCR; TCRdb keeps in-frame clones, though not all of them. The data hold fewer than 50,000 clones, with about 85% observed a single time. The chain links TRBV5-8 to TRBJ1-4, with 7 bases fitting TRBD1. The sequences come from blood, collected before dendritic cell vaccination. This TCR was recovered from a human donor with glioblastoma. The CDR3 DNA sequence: TGTGCCAGCAGCCCCCGGGACAGTGAAAAACTGTTTTTT. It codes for CASSPRDSEKLFF.